The 14 T cell receptor beta chains below all came from one sample that was sequenced in a study of CD8 T cells in ankylosing spondylitis. TCRdb re-called the 5' RACE reads with MiXCR, one entry per CDR3 protein. The sample holds 250,000 or so distinct CDR3 sequences; roughly a tenth are singletons and the top ten take 6% to 8%. Material: blood, either unsorted or a sorted T cell fraction (not recorded which). These receptors all come from a male donor with ankylosing spondylitis or in good health (not recorded which).

This clonotype has more than one count but fewer than ten. V gene TRBV29-1 combines with J gene TRBJ2-2; D might be TRBD1 (6 bases). The germline CDR1 and CDR2 sequences are SQVTM and ANQGSEA. Between the trimmed V and J ends, which lost 4 bases and 0 bases, there was a span of 12 bases. The length of the CDR3 is 15 residues. CDR3 residues: CSVGRQVTNTGELFF. CDR3 nucleotide sequence: TGCAGCGTTGGTAGACAGGTCACGAACACCGGGGAGCTGTTTTTT.

This clonotype occurred many times. V usage is TRBV12-3 or TRBV12-4 and J usage is TRBJ2-3, with 7 bases identical to TRBD2. V was pared by 7 bases and J by 4 bases, with 8 bases of the junction left unmatched. The CDR3 covers 14 residues. CDR3 protein: CASNLASGADTQYF. The DNA for the CDR3 is TGTGCCAGCAACCTGGCTAGCGGAGCAGATACGCAGTATTTT.

Turning to this clonotype: Germline and junction disagree at one end, which may indicate a read error. The V gene is TRBV5-4, the J gene TRBJ2-4, with D hard to call. This CDR3 has 14 residues. Germline V gives CDR1 SGHNT, CDR2 YYREEE (reference sequence). DNA for the CDR3: TGTGCCAGCAGTTTGGACCCTGATCTAGACATTCAGTACTTC. Translating it yields CASSLDPDLDIQYF.

In its sample, this clonotype was seen many times. The chain carries TRBV5-1 and TRBJ1-5; tentative D call: TRBD1 (5 bases). V shed 4 bases and J shed 0 bases, with 17 bases lying between them. The CDR3 consists of 17 residues. Germline lookup yields CDR1 SGHRS and CDR2 YFSETQ. The CDR3 DNA reads TGCGCCAGCAGCAGAACAGGTCCCTACTATAGCAATCAGCCCCAGCATTTT. Amino acids: CASSRTGPYYSNQPQHF. The full variable domain, rest sourced from reference TRBV5-1 and TRBJ1-5, is KAGVTQTPRYLIKTRGQQVTLSCSPISGHRSVSWYQQTPGQGLQFLFEYFSETQRNKGNFPGRFSGRQFSNSRSEMNVSTLELGDSALYLCASSRTGPYYSNQPQHFGDGTRLSIL.

The chain recombines TRBV6-1 with TRBJ2-1, with 7 nucleotides matching TRBD1. The trim removed 4 bases at V and 8 bases at J, leaving 11 bases unmatched. This CDR3 is built from 15 residues. Germline CDR1 and CDR2: MNHNS and SASEGT. The chain's CDR3 is CASSAPGQLSDEQFF. The CDR3 bases are TGTGCCAGCAGTGCCCCGGGACAGCTTAGCGATGAGCAGTTCTTC.

The V gene is TRBV4-2, the J gene TRBJ2-7, with 8 bases aligning to TRBD1. Germline lookup yields CDR1 LGHNA and CDR2 YNFKEQ. There are 15 residues in the CDR3. V lost 1 base to trimming and J lost 2 bases; unmatched junction nucleotides: 4. The CDR3 nucleotides read TGTGCCAGCAGCCAAGCTTCACAGGGGGCCTACGAGCAGTACTTC. It translates to CASSQASQGAYEQYF.

This clonotype was seen many times. This chain joins TRBV10-3 and TRBJ1-5; tentatively, D is TRBD1 (6 bases). There are 15 residues in the CDR3. Trimming removed 2 bases from V and 6 bases from J, with 14 bases in between. The germline V gene encodes CDR1 ENHRY and CDR2 SYGVKD. The DNA for the CDR3 is TGTGCCATCAGTGAGACAGGGTATGCAGGTCAGCCCCAGCATTTT. Translated: CAISETGYAGQPQHF.

This clonotype was detected many times. CDR3 nucleotide sequence: TGTGCCAGCACCGACAGAATGAACACTGAAGCTTTCTTT. It is translated as CASTDRMNTEAFF. This chain connects TRBV7-2 to TRBJ1-1; D might be TRBD1 (5 bases). In germline, CDR1 is SGHTA, CDR2 FQGNSA. V was shortened by 7 bases and J by 0 bases, with 9 bases between the two germline ends. The CDR3 runs 13 residues. Full variable domain (outside the CDR3, taken from reference TRBV7-2 and TRBJ1-1): GAGVSQSPSNKVTEKGKDVELRCDPISGHTALYWYRQSLGQGLEFLIYFQGNSAPDKSGLPSDRFSAERTGGSVSTLTIQRTQQEDSAVYLCASTDRMNTEAFFGQGTRLTVV.

The table lists this clonotype with many counts. The chain combines TRBV9 with TRBJ2-7; TRBD2 is a possible D gene (7 bases). Per germline, CDR1 SGDLS and CDR2 YYNGEE. Trimming cost V 3 bases and J 3 bases, with 13 bases left between them. The CDR3 has 14 residues. The CDR3 nucleotides read TGTGCCAGCAGCGCGGGGGGCGAGATCTACGAGCAGTACTTC. Translation gives CASSAGGEIYEQYF.

Comments on this clonotype: Since a much larger clone is just one base distant, this may be a read error. The rearrangement uses TRBV21-1 and TRBJ2-3; whether TRBD2, the table's D call, matches the DNA was not checked. TRBV21-1 represents a pseudogene. The CDR3 is made up of 20 amino acids. The CDR3 DNA follows: TGTACCAGCAGCAAAGCTTCGGGACGCATGCTAGCGGGAGGGCCAGATACGCAGTATTTT. It encodes CTSSKASGRMLAGGPDTQYF.

This clonotype was counted only a few times. V is TRBV29-1 and J is TRBJ2-2, with 7 positions matching TRBD1. The V segment lost 6 bases and the J segment 6 bases; nucleotides outside the gene matches: 7. The V gene's germline CDR1 is SQVTM and CDR2 ANQGSEA. This CDR3 is built from 13 residues. The CDR3 region is CSVGQTGSGELFF. The CDR3 DNA is TGCAGCGTGGGACAGACTGGGTCCGGGGAGCTGTTTTTT.

A few counts support this clonotype. The rearrangement joins TRBV7-6 to TRBJ2-5; D call uncertain. V lost 4 bases and J 6 bases, leaving 18 bases between the germline ends. This CDR3 comprises 15 residues. From germline, CDR1 is SGHVS and CDR2 FNYEAQ. In DNA, the CDR3 is TGTGCCAGCAGCTCCCTGTTGGGCTCCTATAAGACCCAGTACTTC. Protein: CASSSLLGSYKTQYF.

With respect to this clonotype: A much larger clone lies a single base off, so this may be a read error. The chain recombines TRBV10-3 with TRBJ2-7; D gene ambiguous. Germline CDR1 and CDR2: ENHRY and SYGVKD. The CDR3 extends over 14 amino acids. The germline V and J ends were trimmed by 5 bases and 0 bases, with 11 bases remaining between them. CDR3 in amino acids: CAISQVLSSYEQYF. The CDR3 region has the DNA TGTGCCATCAGTCAGGTTTTGAGCTCCTACGAGCAGTACTTC.

This clonotype showed up many times. This chain connects TRBV20-1 to TRBJ2-7; D gene unclear. The CDR3 spans 15 residues. Trimming pared 6 bases from V and 5 bases from J, leaving 23 bases between. CDR1 and CDR2 (germline): DFQATT, SNEGSKA (reference sequence). The CDR3 loop is CSAQITSRFVHEQYF. The CDR3 DNA is TGCAGTGCGCAAATTACGTCAAGGTTCGTCCACGAGCAGTACTTC.